This T cell receptor (beta chain) was profiled in a study of T cell responses to AZD1222 COVID-19 vaccine. At the level of the study: Second-dose intervals near 4 or 12 weeks were combined.

Study findings and constraints: Vaccination with two AZD1222 doses was followed by a rise in Spike-specific TCR breadth and depth. Donors, mostly white British, included more females; clonal diversity was possibly underestimated. A reported finding is that nearly half of spike-specific TCRs target unmutated variant regions.

A remark on this clone: Its specificity is not known.

Using immunoSEQ multiplex PCR, the repertoire was profiled, and TCRdb retains in-frame clones only, with some absent. The sample has approximately 140,000 clones, under 95% seen once. The CDR3 is 14 amino acids. Germline loops: CDR1 DFQATT, CDR2 SNEGSKA (reference sequence). V shed 3 bases and J shed 3 bases, with 15 bases lying between them. The sequencing here drew on peripheral blood, taken on day 0 of AZD1222 vaccination. The source of this sequence is an adult in good health. The chain has TRBV20-1 and TRBJ2-7; TRBD2 might be the D (5 bases). The CDR3 DNA reads as TGCAGTGCTAGTAATCAAGGACTTTTCTACGAGCAGTACTTC. This translates into CSASNQGLFYEQYF.